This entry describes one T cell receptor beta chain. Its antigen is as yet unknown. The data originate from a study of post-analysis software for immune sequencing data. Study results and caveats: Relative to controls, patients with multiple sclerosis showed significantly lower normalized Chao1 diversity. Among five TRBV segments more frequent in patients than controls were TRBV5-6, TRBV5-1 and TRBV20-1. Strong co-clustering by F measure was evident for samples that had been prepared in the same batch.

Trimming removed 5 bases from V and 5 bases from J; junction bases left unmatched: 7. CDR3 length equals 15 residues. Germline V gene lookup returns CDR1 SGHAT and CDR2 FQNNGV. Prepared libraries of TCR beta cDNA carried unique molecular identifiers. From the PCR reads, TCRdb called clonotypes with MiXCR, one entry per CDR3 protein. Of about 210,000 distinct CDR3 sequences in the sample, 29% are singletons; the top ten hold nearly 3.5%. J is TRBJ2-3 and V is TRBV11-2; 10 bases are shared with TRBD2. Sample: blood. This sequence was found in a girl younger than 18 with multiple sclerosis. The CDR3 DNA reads TGTGCCAGCAGCCCGGGACTAGCGAGGCAAGATACGCAGTATTTT. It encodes CASSPGLARQDTQYF.